This paragraph reports one T cell receptor (beta chain). It has no known antigen specificity. The record has no base qualities; no much larger clone is one base away. Library preparation was by multiplex PCR. TCRdb shows the sequencer as Illumina HiSeq 4000. To build TCR beta libraries, CDR3 regions were amplified by Arm-PCR using iRepertoire HTBI primers. Before sequencing, the PCR products went through gel purification. Under the source paper's analysis protocol: Gene usage analysis of CDR3 amino acid clonotypes used the 55 to 80 TRBV and some 13 TRBJ segments found across samples. Filtered high-quality paired reads were merged into contigs using COPE and FqMerger. BLAST was used to align contigs to IMGT TRBV, TRBD and TRBJ reference genes, with CDR3 defined following IMGT. Clonotypes above 0.1% frequency were classified as highly expanded clones. Repertoire diversity was measured by Shannon entropy, and V-J evenness by the Gini coefficient. Clonotypes shared by more than one individual were considered public. The raw public reads went through TCRdb reprocessing: fastp at Q25, MiXCR clone calling, in-frame beta chains kept. Each entry merges the rows of one CDR3 protein and shows their most common DNA and genes. These V and J calls derive from TCRdb rather than the authors' analysis. The sample data list 250,000 to 300,000 distinct CDR3 sequences, and around a fifth of these were observed just once. The ten largest clones represent about 61% of the sample.

The sample originates from a study of regulatory T cells in long-lasting Graves disease (dated by TCRdb to 2020 to 2023). Study-wide context: Persistent Graves' disease was defined as persistently positive TSH receptor autoantibodies together with antithyroid drug treatment for over 5 years. The study took place in China and was registered as a clinical trial. A total of around 35 samples underwent TCR sequencing, from around 13 patients with persistent Graves' disease and approximately 20 patients with newly diagnosed Graves' disease. Persistent Graves' disease patients were compared with newly diagnosed Graves' disease patients by peripheral blood TCR sequencing and RNA sequencing. In the clinical cohort, patients with persistent Graves' disease had used antithyroid drugs for an average of about 10.3 years. General findings and caveats noted by the study authors: Sequencing and analysis were restricted to the TCR beta chain. The authors acknowledged the small sample size as a limitation that may reduce accuracy. Persistent patients shared more public clonotypes among themselves (around 3,000) than newly diagnosed patients did (approximately 970). Persistent disease showed preferential use of TRBV28, TRBJ1-2 and TRBJ2-5, whereas newly diagnosed disease favored TRBV20-1 and TRBJ2-1. Lower TCR Shannon entropy and fewer highly expanded clones were observed in persistent Graves' disease patients than in newly diagnosed patients, which suggested clonal expansion. Because the primary lesion, thyroid tissue, could not be accessed, the study looked at peripheral blood alone.

The CDR3 sequence holds 15 residues, the cysteine and phenylalanine included. The CDR3 DNA has 45 bases and is translated from base 1. CDR1 is given as MNHGY and CDR2 as SVAAGI, both from the germline V gene. Ends trimmed: V by 3 bases, J by 2 bases; bases unmatched to a gene: 7. The time point label of this sample denotes: persistent/refractory GD, antithyroid drugs over 5 years with positive TRAb. For both TCR sequencing and RNA sequencing, RNA was extracted from PBMCs in TRIzol. The diagnosis of Graves' disease was made according to American Thyroid Association guidelines. Patients were recruited from an endocrinology department in Xi'an, China. From each patient, approximately 10 milliliters of peripheral blood was collected into an EDTA anticoagulant tube. Ficoll Paque Plus density gradient separation was used to isolate PBMCs, and no further T cell sorting was done. An Agilent 2100 Bioanalyzer and agarose gel were used to check RNA quality, and a NanoDrop 2000 was used to measure RNA concentration.

The clonotype originates from a female donor with Graves disease. Sequencing used peripheral blood mononuclear cells (PBMCs), obtained when the disease was refractory, from a patient treated with antithyroid drugs. Recombination joined TRBV6-9 with TRBJ2-7; a stretch of 7 junction bases matches TRBD2. In nucleotides, the sequence is TGTGCCAGCAGTTACAGGGCTAGCGGACCCTACGAGCAGTACTTC. This gives the protein CASSYRASGPYEQYF.